These T cell receptor beta chains were read from a single sample in a study of OX40 agonist ivuxolimab in advanced cancers. Generated by immunoSEQ multiplex PCR, the TCRdb table keeps only in-frame clones and is missing some. The sample includes approximately 24,000 clones, about 76% of them seen just once. Sequencing was performed on CD4+ or CD8+ T cells sorted from blood, taken in a trial of the OX40 agonist ivuxolimab. The source of these receptors is an adult with an advanced solid tumor such as melanoma, head and neck, liver or kidney cancer. The CDR3 runs from the conserved cysteine through the conserved F or W. The order of the fields is V gene, CDR3 length, J gene, D gene, clone size, CDR3 protein. A D gene is named only where the DNA matches it firmly. Size is stated for part of the rows, as once, few or many counts, or as a class when the clone is expanded.

>TRBV4-3|20|TRBJ2-6|TRBD1|few
CASSQVPGTGLFSGANVLTF
>TRBV7-8|15|TRBJ1-4|TRBD1|few
CASSLGGTGNEKLFF
>TRBV9|12|TRBJ2-1|-|-
CASSGPFNEQFF
>TRBV7-9|15|TRBJ1-5|-|-
CASSSSDISNQPQHF
>TRBV2|17|TRBJ1-2|-|few
CASNPLMTAASDYGYTF
>TRBV5-8|12|TRBJ2-7|-|-
CAIQGPAYEQYF
>TRBV19|17|TRBJ2-7|TRBD1|-
CASSPLAPWTGDYEQYF
>TRBV30|12|TRBJ2-7|-|-
CAWSVKVYEQYF
>TRBV29-1|13|TRBJ2-7|TRBD1|once
CSVPGTGGAEQYF
>TRBV19|13|TRBJ1-1|-|-
CASSMPGGTEAFF
>TRBV4-2|16|TRBJ2-1|TRBD1|few
CASSQATGTGYNEQFF
>TRBV4-1|13|TRBJ2-2|-|-
CASSQDDGGELFF
>TRBV6-6|13|TRBJ1-2|-|-
CASSYDQGNGYTF
>TRBV15|18|TRBJ2-5|TRBD2|once
CATSRIFGGIAGQETQYF
>TRBV9|17|TRBJ1-1|-|-
CASSVGGGQGRNTEAFF
>TRBV5-1|15|TRBJ2-7|-|-
CASSMRGDWAQEQYF
>TRBV5-5|12|TRBJ2-1|-|-
CASSTGYNEQFF
>TRBV4-1|15|TRBJ1-1|TRBD1|-
CASSPDRGGNTEAFF
>TRBV30|14|TRBJ1-2|TRBD1|-
CACTGAPYPYGYTF
>TRBV13|15|TRBJ2-5|-|-
CASSDSGTEKETQYF
>TRBV9|16|TRBJ1-1|-|-
CASSRGLVGLNTEAFF
>TRBV19|17|TRBJ2-2|-|-
CASSIVWGRADTGELFF
>TRBV6-5|12|TRBJ1-1|-|-
CASKHMDTEAFF
>TRBV4-1|18|TRBJ2-1|-|few
CASSPRDSGIPPYNEQFF
>TRBV6-1|14|TRBJ1-4|-|-
CASSEAQGNEKLFF
>TRBV2|12|TRBJ1-1|-|-
CASSNLNTEAFF
>TRBV5-1|14|TRBJ1-1|-|-
CASSLEVQNTEAFF
>TRBV11-2|15|TRBJ1-1|-|-
CASSLAIRADAEAFF
>TRBV27|16|TRBJ2-4|TRBD1|once
CASSSPGRGPENIQYF
>TRBV6-5|15|TRBJ2-1|-|-
CASRAGLLSYNEQFF
>TRBV4-3|15|TRBJ2-3|-|-
CASSPTGLSTDTQYF
>TRBV7-3|14|TRBJ2-5|-|-
CASSLTGAEETQYF